Each of the 32 T cell receptor beta chains below was sequenced from the same sample in a study of blood T cells in healthy people across ages. A sample-barcoded 5' primer and a J-beta primer mix were used in a second PCR of roughly 7 to 12 cycles. TCRdb reprocessed the 5' RACE reads with MiXCR, giving one entry per CDR3 protein. The top ten clones hold 10% to 15% of a sample with fewer than 950,000 distinct CDR3 sequences, under 40% of them seen once. Sequences were obtained from blood. All receptors derive from a man younger than 35 in good health.

The chain uses TRBV9 and TRBJ1-4; tentative D call: TRBD1 (5 bases). Germline assignment: CDR1 SGDLS and CDR2 YYNGEE. The germline V and J ends were trimmed by 3 bases and 8 bases, with 17 bases remaining between them. The CDR3 is 15 residues long. The CDR3: CASSGGGTNLEKLFF. CDR3 nucleotides: TGTGCCAGCAGCGGAGGAGGGACGAATCTGGAAAAACTGTTTTTT.

V is TRBV12-3 or TRBV12-4 and J is TRBJ2-4; D gene unclear. The J call may be wrong; the DNA end is better matched by TRBJ2-7. The CDR3 extends over 12 amino acids. CDR3 region: CASSLGQAEQYF. CDR3 nucleotides: TGTGCCAGCAGTTTGGGTCAGGCCGAGCAGTACTTC.

The chain employs TRBV25-1 and TRBJ2-7; D may be TRBD1 (6 bases). Trimming removed 3 bases from V and 3 bases from J, with 12 bases in between. The germline CDR1 and CDR2 sequences are MGHDK and SYGVNS. This CDR3 comprises 14 residues. The CDR3 DNA sequence: TGTGCCAGCAGTGAGGGTTCAGGGGTCTACGAGCAGTACTTC. Translated, it gives CASSEGSGVYEQYF.

The V call is TRBV4-3, the J call TRBJ2-3, with D possibly being TRBD1 or TRBD2 (5 bases each). Germline V gene sequence: CDR1 LGHNA, CDR2 YSLEER. The CDR3 loop spans 16 amino acids. The germline V and J ends were trimmed by 0 bases and 4 bases, with 14 bases remaining between them. The chain's CDR3 is CASSQDWRGAADTQYF. The CDR3 nucleotides read TGCGCCAGCAGCCAAGATTGGCGAGGGGCTGCAGATACGCAGTATTTT.

The chain uses TRBV20-1 and TRBJ2-5; 8 positions agree with TRBD1. Germline CDR1 DFQATT, CDR2 SNEGSKA (reference sequence). The junction had 14 bases not matched to a gene; V was cut back by 6 bases and J by 5 bases. The CDR3 is 15 amino acids. CDR3: CSAGDDRGLQETQYF. CDR3 coding DNA: TGCAGTGCCGGTGACGACAGGGGTCTCCAGGAGACCCAGTACTTC.

The V gene is TRBV7-2, the J gene TRBJ1-6; D remains ambiguous. CDR3 length: 15 residues. Trimming removed 5 bases at V and 6 bases at J, with 14 bases between. CDR1 is SGHTA and CDR2 is FQGNSA in the germline V gene. This chain's CDR3 is CASSPSSGINSPLHF. In DNA form, the CDR3 reads TGTGCCAGCAGCCCTTCTTCCGGAATTAATTCACCCCTCCACTTT.

V and J are TRBV9 and TRBJ2-6; TRBD2 aligns across 13 bases. There are 17 residues in the CDR3. V shed 7 bases and J 1 base; nucleotides not matched to a gene: 5. The germline gives CDR1 SGDLS, CDR2 YYNGEE. The CDR3 loop reads CASAWGLAGSGANVLTF. CDR3 DNA sequence: TGTGCCAGCGCCTGGGGACTAGCGGGGTCTGGGGCCAACGTCCTGACTTTC.

This rearrangement joins TRBV7-2 to TRBJ1-4; the D gene is possibly TRBD1 (5 bases). Germline-derived CDR1 and CDR2 are SGHTA and FQGNSA. The CDR3 extends over 13 amino acids. V dropped 4 bases and J dropped 8 bases, with 11 bases sitting between them. The CDR3 sequence: CASSWGLGEKLFF. The CDR3 nucleotides are TGTGCCAGCAGCTGGGGCCTGGGGGAAAAACTGTTTTTT.

The chain couples TRBV10-3 to TRBJ2-7, with D perhaps assigned TRBD1 or TRBD2 (6 bases each). V was pared by 3 bases and J by 7 bases, with 16 bases between. CDR1 is ENHRY, CDR2 SYGVKD, per germline. The CDR3 runs 14 residues. The CDR3 loop reads CAISEDRRRDEQYF. The DNA of the CDR3 is TGTGCCATCAGTGAAGACAGGCGGAGGGATGAGCAGTACTTC.

This clonotype was seen ten or more times. This chain uses TRBV27 with TRBJ2-6, with TRBD1 as a possible D gene (6 bases). This CDR3 spans 16 amino acids. Germline V gene lookup returns CDR1 MNHEY and CDR2 SMNVEV (reference sequence). Trimming removed 5 bases from V and 2 bases from J, with 13 bases in between. DNA of the CDR3: TGTGCCAGCAGTAGGGGGAAAACTGCTGGGGCCAACGTCCTGACTTTC. It yields the protein CASSRGKTAGANVLTF.

Only a few counts were recorded for this clonotype. The chain combines TRBV4-3 with TRBJ2-6, with D uncertain. CDR1 is LGHNA, CDR2 YSLEER, per germline. With 0 bases removed from V and 0 bases from J, the gap between germline ends came to 15 bases. The length of the CDR3 is 19 residues. For the CDR3, the DNA is TGCGCCAGCAGCCAAGATATGCCTACAGTTTACTCTGGGGCCAACGTCCTGACTTTC. It specifies CASSQDMPTVYSGANVLTF.

The genes are TRBV7-2 and TRBJ2-1; D gene uncertain. The tail of the sequence fits TRBJ2-7 better, so the J call may be wrong. This CDR3 contains 15 residues. CDR1 and CDR2 (germline): SGHTA, FQGNSA. The CDR3 spells CASSLGTKSYNEQYF. CDR3 DNA: TGTGCCAGCAGCTTAGGGACGAAATCCTACAATGAGCAGTACTTC.

This clonotype was counted many times. This chain uses TRBV29-1 with TRBJ2-5, with D unclear. Germline assignment: CDR1 SQVTM and CDR2 ANQGSEA. The CDR3 spans 13 residues. Trimming took 1 base from V and 1 from J, leaving 7 bases between them. CDR3 loop: CSVEGSGQETQYF. CDR3 in DNA: TGCAGCGTTGAAGGGTCAGGCCAAGAGACCCAGTACTTC.

The chain employs TRBV19 and TRBJ1-4; D gene ambiguous. The CDR3 is made up of 14 amino acids. Germline-derived CDR1 and CDR2 are LNHDA and SQIVND (reference sequence). V lost 4 bases, J lost 8 bases, and 14 bases lay in between. CDR3 in DNA: TGTGCCAGTAGTACTGGGGAGGATTTCGAAAAACTGTTTTTT. Translating gives CASSTGEDFEKLFF. The variable domain in full, completed from reference TRBV19 and TRBJ1-4, reads DGGITQSPKYLFRKEGQNVTLSCEQNLNHDAMYWYRQDPGQGLRLIYYSQIVNDFQKGDIAEGYSVSREKKESFPLTVTSAQKNPTAFYLCASSTGEDFEKLFFGSGTQLSVL.

This clonotype has more than one count but fewer than ten. This chain connects TRBV18 to TRBJ1-1; no reliable D call. The germline V gene has CDR1 KGHSH and CDR2 LQKENI. The germline V and J ends were trimmed by 0 bases and 3 bases, with 5 bases remaining between them. The CDR3 is made up of 13 amino acids. DNA of the CDR3: TGTGCCAGCTCACCACCGATGGACACTGAAGCTTTCTTT. It encodes CASSPPMDTEAFF.

CDR3 amino acids: CASRTDRVVGDTQYF. The CDR3 DNA is TGTGCCAGCAGGACAGACAGGGTCGTTGGGGATACGCAGTATTTT. The rearrangement uses TRBV6-2 or TRBV6-3 and TRBJ2-3, with 7 bases matching TRBD1. Germline assignment: CDR1 MNHEY and CDR2 SVGEGT. The CDR3 totals 15 residues. V trimming: 6 bases; J trimming: 6 bases; junction bases outside the gene matches: 12.

This clonotype was seen only a few times. The rearrangement links TRBV7-9 to TRBJ1-4; D is undetermined. Per the germline V gene, CDR1 is SEHNR and CDR2 is FQNEAQ (reference sequence). This CDR3 has 11 residues. The ends were cut back, 5 bases at V and 8 bases at J, with 6 bases in the middle. The CDR3 reads CASSLKEKLFF. The CDR3 DNA follows: TGTGCCAGCAGCCTTAAAGAAAAACTGTTTTTT.

Regarding this clonotype: Given a much more abundant clone one base away, this may be a read error. This chain uses TRBV20-1 with TRBJ2-4; 7 positions match TRBD1. The J call may be mistaken, given a closer DNA end match to TRBJ2-7. CDR3 size: 12 residues. CDR1 is DFQATT and CDR2 is SNEGSKA in the germline V gene (reference sequence). DNA for the CDR3: TGCAGCGGACATACAGGGGCCTACGAGCAGTACTTC. This codes for CSGHTGAYEQYF.

The table lists this clonotype with a few counts. CDR3 in DNA: TGTGCCAGCAGTTTACAGCAGCCTATGAACACTGAAGCTTTCTTT. It is translated as CASSLQQPMNTEAFF. This chain links TRBV28 with TRBJ1-1; D not resolved. The CDR3 is 15 amino acids. Trimming shortened V by 2 bases and J by 0 bases, and 10 bases separated the two germline ends. Germline-derived CDR1 and CDR2 are MDHEN and SYDVKM. Combining the CDR3 with reference TRBV28 and TRBJ1-1 gives the whole variable domain DVKVTQSSRYLVKRTGEKVFLECVQDMDHENMFWYRQDPGLGLRLIYFSYDVKMKEKGDIPEGYSVSREKKERFSLILESASTNQTSMYLCASSLQQPMNTEAFFGQGTRLTVV.

This clonotype was seen ten or more times. The chain combines TRBV20-1 with TRBJ2-3, with TRBD2 matching over 12 bases. Germline V lookup: CDR1 DFQATT, CDR2 SNEGSKA (reference sequence). Germline trimming cut 7 bases from V and 3 bases from J; bases unmatched to any gene: 5. The CDR3 consists of 14 residues. The CDR3 DNA sequence: TGCAGTGTTGACGGGACTAGCGGGACAGATACGCAGTATTTT. The encoded protein is CSVDGTSGTDTQYF.

The rearrangement uses TRBV7-2 and TRBJ2-1; D unresolved. The J call may be mistaken, given a closer DNA end match to TRBJ2-7. The CDR3 is made up of 17 amino acids. In germline, CDR1 is SGHTA, CDR2 FQGNSA. The CDR3: CASSLAPSTSVVNEQYF. The CDR3 DNA sequence: TGTGCCAGCAGCTTAGCGCCGTCTACCTCCGTAGTGAATGAGCAGTACTTC.

This clonotype was observed a handful of times. The V gene is TRBV7-2, the J gene TRBJ1-1; 7 nucleotides line up with TRBD1. Germline V gene data show CDR1 as SGHTA and CDR2 as FQGNSA. The V segment lost 0 bases and the J segment 2 bases; nucleotides outside the gene matches: 18. The CDR3 runs 20 residues. DNA of the CDR3: TGTGCCAGCAGCTTAGCGTGGGGGGGATGGAGTCGGACAGGTAACACTGAAGCTTTCTTT. Protein sequence: CASSLAWGGWSRTGNTEAFF.

This sequence joins TRBV10-3 and TRBJ1-1; D is unclear. The CDR3 loop spans 14 amino acids. Germline assignment: CDR1 ENHRY and CDR2 SYGVKD. The ends were cut back, 5 bases at V and 7 bases at J, with 17 bases in the middle. CDR3 nucleotides: TGTGCCATCAGTCCCATGGGAGGGAACGGTGAAGCTTTCTTT. This translates into CAISPMGGNGEAFF.

The chain uses TRBV5-1 and TRBJ1-1, with TRBD1 matching 7 bases. The CDR3 length is 13 residues. Germline CDR1 reads SGHRS; CDR2 reads YFSETQ. The V gene end was trimmed by 7 bases and the J gene end by 2 bases; junction bases not matched to a gene: 5. The CDR3 protein is CASRGQINTEAFF. The DNA of the CDR3 is TGCGCCAGCCGGGGACAGATTAACACTGAAGCTTTCTTT.

The V and J genes are TRBV5-5 and TRBJ2-1; 9 bases are shared with TRBD1. CDR1 SGHKS and CDR2 YYEKEE come from the germline V gene (reference sequence). Trimming took 3 bases from V and 4 from J; bases not matched to a gene: 8. The CDR3 contains 16 residues. The CDR3 DNA reads TGTGCCAGCAGCTCTATGGGCGGACAGGGGTACAATGAGCAGTTCTTC. The encoded protein is CASSSMGGQGYNEQFF. Combining the CDR3 with reference TRBV5-5 and TRBJ2-1 gives the whole variable domain DAGVTQSPTHLIKTRGQQVTLRCSPISGHKSVSWYQQVLGQGPQFIFQYYEKEERGRGNFPDRFSARQFPNYSSELNVNALLLGDSALYLCASSSMGGQGYNEQFFGPGTRLTVL.

The chain is built from TRBV10-3 and TRBJ1-2, with D possibly matching TRBD1 (5 bases). V lost 2 bases, J lost 6 bases, and 7 bases lay in between. This CDR3 spans 12 amino acids. Germline CDR1 ENHRY, CDR2 SYGVKD. The CDR3 sequence is CAISEGADGYTF. The CDR3 DNA reads TGTGCCATCAGTGAGGGGGCGGATGGCTACACCTTC.

This chain joins TRBV2 and TRBJ2-2; perhaps TRBD1 as D (6 bases). The CDR3 contains 14 residues. V lost 6 bases and J lost 7, with 15 bases in between. Per the germline V gene, CDR1 is SNHLY and CDR2 is FYNNEI. CDR3 amino acids: CASSNAQGIGELFF. The DNA of the CDR3 is TGTGCCAGCAGCAATGCACAGGGCATCGGGGAGCTGTTTTTT.

The chain uses TRBV4-2 and TRBJ2-6, with a weak D call TRBD1 (5 bases). The V gene lost 2 bases and the J gene lost 4 bases, with 15 bases spanning the gap. This CDR3 comprises 17 residues. The germline gives CDR1 LGHNA, CDR2 YNFKEQ. The CDR3 reads CASSQWLSGLGANVLTF. CDR3 sequence (DNA): TGTGCCAGCAGCCAATGGCTTTCAGGGTTAGGGGCCAACGTCCTGACTTTC.

There are a few counts of this clonotype. The CDR3 region is CASSYASGGGMSQPQHF. In nucleotides, the CDR3 is TGTGCCAGCAGTTATGCCTCCGGGGGTGGGATGAGTCAGCCCCAGCATTTT. V gene TRBV7-9 combines with J gene TRBJ1-5; D is possibly TRBD1 (5 bases). This CDR3 is built from 17 residues. The germline gives CDR1 SEHNR, CDR2 FQNEAQ (reference sequence). The V end lost 6 bases, the J end lost 6 bases, and 24 bases lay between the germline ends. Together with reference TRBV7-9 and TRBJ1-5, the CDR3 gives the full variable domain: DTGVSQNPRHKITKRGQNVTFRCDPISEHNRLYWYRQTLGQGPEFLTYFQNEAQLEKSRLLSDRFSAERPKGSFSTLEIQRTEQGDSAMYLCASSYASGGGMSQPQHFGDGTRLSIL.

This clonotype was detected a few times. In DNA form, the CDR3 reads TGTGCCAGCAGTCGGCAGGCCCCCAACTATGGCTACACCTTC. Encoded protein: CASSRQAPNYGYTF. The J gene is TRBJ1-2, the V gene TRBV12-3 or TRBV12-4, with D uncertain. The CDR3 loop spans 14 amino acids. Trimming took off 5 bases at V and 2 bases at J, with 12 bases between the two ends.

The V gene is TRBV12-3 or TRBV12-4, the J gene TRBJ2-1, with a tentative D call TRBD1 (6 bases). The V gene lost 6 bases and the J gene lost 15 bases, with 18 bases spanning the gap. The CDR3 consists of 12 residues. The CDR3 DNA sequence: TGTGCCAGCAGGCCGGGACAAGGCCCCTGGTTCTTC. As protein: CASRPGQGPWFF.

The table lists this clonotype with many counts. The chain is built from TRBV24-1 and TRBJ2-3; D gene ambiguous. Germline V gene sequence: CDR1 KGHDR, CDR2 SFDVKD. Deletions cut 2 bases from V and 2 bases from J, with 10 bases between. The CDR3 is made up of 15 amino acids. The CDR3 DNA sequence: TGTGCCACCAGTGATTCACGACTGAACACAGATACGCAGTATTTT. The encoded protein is CATSDSRLNTDTQYF.